This T cell receptor beta chain emerged from a study of shared clonotypes between healthy human individuals. Study-level information: CD8 memory received one plate per donor, CD8 naive two, CD4 memory three and CD4 naive three.

Germline V gene lookup returns CDR1 SGDLS and CDR2 YYNGEE. V lost 0 bases and J lost 5, with 11 bases in between. The length of the CDR3 is 14 residues. Clones were sequenced by immunoSEQ multiplex PCR, and TCRdb holds only the in-frame ones, with some missing. The sample carries a few million clones, 93% recorded once. A note on this clone: Its specificity is unknown.

Study-wide results and caveats: The study drew on few donors, limiting represented genetic and exposure-history diversity. It was the non-shared clonotypes that had lower generation probabilities than clonotypes shared by all four donors.

The chain combines TRBV9 with TRBJ2-5; D is perhaps TRBD1 (5 bases). The TCR sequence derives from a man aged 18 to 29 in good health. Some clones in this sample may be carry-over from other donors' samples. Sequencing was done on a sample of naive CD4+ T cells from PBMCs. Regarding subset: CD45RA+ positively selected. In nucleotides, the CDR3 is TGTGCCAGCAGCGTAGGCAGGGCAGGGGAGACCCAGTACTTC. It codes for CASSVGRAGETQYF.